The clone carrying this T cell receptor (beta chain) turned up a few times. V was pared by 2 bases and J by 4 bases, with 3 bases of the junction left unmatched. The CDR3 extends over 14 amino acids. Per germline, CDR1 MNHEY and CDR2 SVGAGI. This sample stems from a study of early T cells in non-severe SARS-CoV-2 infection. About the research overall: Sequencing was performed on bulk RNA from unsorted whole blood, leaving chains unpaired.

TCRdb reprocessed the 5' RACE reads via MiXCR and lists one record per CDR3 protein. The repertoire holds more than 85,000 distinct CDR3 sequences, with 10% to 15% as singletons. The chain couples TRBV6-5 to TRBJ1-1, with 8 bases fitting TRBD1. The clonotype was recovered from an adult who was a healthcare worker with PCR-confirmed SARS-CoV-2 infection or an uninfected control (not recorded which). The sequencing used whole blood, collected at baseline. The CDR3 protein is CASSYTTGGTEAFF. Here the CDR3 DNA reads TGTGCCAGCAGTTACACTACAGGGGGCACTGAAGCTTTCTTT.